This T cell receptor (beta chain) derives from a study of shared clonotypes between healthy human individuals. Study-level information: CD4 naive and memory got three plates each, CD8 naive two, CD8 memory one.

Trimming took 6 bases from V and 7 from J; bases not matched to a gene: 11. The length of the CDR3 is 15 residues. CDR1 and CDR2 from the germline V gene are SEHNR and FQNEAQ (reference sequence). Assay execution proceeded at the deep level. A roughly 200 ng quantity of DNA, around 30,000 T cell genomes, went into the sorted-subset replicate PCRs. Here immunoSEQ multiplex PCR was the method, and the copy in TCRdb shows in-frame clones only, minus some. The sample has roughly 1,000,000 clones; about four fifths are singletons. General observations from the study: Compared with clonotypes that all four donors shared, non-shared clonotypes had lower generation probabilities.

Concerning this clone itself: Its antigen is not known.

Sequenced input: memory CD4+ T cells from PBMCs. Subset reported: CD45RA-negative fraction. The chain uses TRBV7-9 and TRBJ1-5, with 8 bases matching TRBD1. This clonotype originated in a young man in good health. Some clones in this sample may be carry-over from other donors' samples. CDR3 DNA sequence: TGTGCCAGCAGTTCTTTGGGCAGGGGGCGACAGCCCCAGCATTTT. This sequence encodes CASSSLGRGRQPQHF.